The 28 T cell receptor beta chains listed next were all sequenced from one sample in a study of blood T cell repertoires in COVID-19. Produced via immunoSEQ multiplex PCR; TCRdb's table is partial and in-frame only. The sample consists of roughly 120,000 clones, around 88% of them appearing once. The specimen sequenced was peripheral blood. The receptors stem from a human donor in a cohort sampled during active COVID-19.

This clone was recorded at least ten times. V and J are TRBV5-1 and TRBJ2-1, with 9 bases aligning to TRBD1. The germline V gene encodes CDR1 SGHRS and CDR2 YFSETQ. Trimming took 0 bases from V and 3 from J; bases not matched to a gene: 4. The CDR3 spans 16 residues. The CDR3 nucleotides read TGCGCCAGCAGCTTGGAAGTGGACAGGGGCTACAATGAGCAGTTCTTC. It specifies CASSLEVDRGYNEQFF.

V gene TRBV5-1 combines with J gene TRBJ2-7; a weak D match, TRBD1 (5 bases). Looked up from germline, CDR1 is SGHRS and CDR2 is YFSETQ. Trimming left V 0 bases short and J 6 bases short, with 13 bases between. This CDR3 has 14 amino acids. The CDR3 nucleotides are TGCGCCAGCAGCTTGGGACAGCCCCTCGGCGAGCAGTACTTC. As protein: CASSLGQPLGEQYF. The full variable domain, in which reference TRBV5-1 and TRBJ2-7 provide the parts outside the CDR3, is KAGVTQTPRYLIKTRGQQVTLSCSPISGHRSVSWYQQTPGQGLQFLFEYFSETQRNKGNFPGRFSGRQFSNSRSEMNVSTLELGDSALYLCASSLGQPLGEQYFGPGTRLTVT.

The rearrangement joins TRBV18 to TRBJ2-2, with TRBD1 matching over 7 bases. Germline CDR1 is KGHSH and CDR2 is LQKENI. V shed 2 bases, J shed 7 bases, and the junction held 4 bases outside the gene matches. The CDR3 consists of 14 residues. Here the CDR3 reads CASSPKRGLGELFF. In DNA form, the CDR3 reads TGTGCCAGCTCACCAAAAAGGGGGCTCGGGGAGCTGTTTTTT.

This clone was found a few times. This chain uses TRBV19 with TRBJ2-7, with D maybe TRBD1 (6 bases). Germline V gene data show CDR1 as LNHDA and CDR2 as SQIVND (reference sequence). Trimming left V 4 bases short and J 4 bases short, with 23 bases between. This CDR3 region has 17 residues. The CDR3 DNA sequence: TGTGCCAGTAGTACGACCAGAACAGGGCTTTATCGTTACGAGCAGTACTTC. Translated, it gives CASSTTRTGLYRYEQYF. The entire variable domain, with the rest obtained from reference TRBV19 and TRBJ2-7, is as follows: DGGITQSPKYLFRKEGQNVTLSCEQNLNHDAMYWYRQDPGQGLRLIYYSQIVNDFQKGDIAEGYSVSREKKESFPLTVTSAQKNPTAFYLCASSTTRTGLYRYEQYFGPGTRLTVT.

This chain links TRBV28 with TRBJ2-6, with D maybe TRBD2 (5 bases). Trimming left V 5 bases short and J 2 bases short, with 10 bases between. CDR3 length: 15 residues. Germline V gives CDR1 MDHEN, CDR2 SYDVKM. The CDR3, as DNA: TGTGCCAGCAGTCCGTCCGGGACTGGGGCCAACGTCCTGACTTTC. Translating it yields CASSPSGTGANVLTF.

This chain links TRBV7-2 with TRBJ2-3, with 9 positions matching TRBD2. CDR1 is SGHTA, CDR2 FQGNSA, per germline. The CDR3 contains 15 residues. With V trimmed by 7 bases and J by 1 base, 6 bases remained unmatched. The CDR3 DNA is TGTGCCAGCACTGTTAGCGGGAGCCGCACAGATACGCAGTATTTT. It translates to CASTVSGSRTDTQYF.

This chain links TRBV6-5 with TRBJ1-2; TRBD1 aligns across 8 bases. Germline V gene sequence: CDR1 MNHEY, CDR2 SVGAGI. V lost 6 bases and J lost 1; bases outside the gene matches: 7. The CDR3 is 15 residues long. The CDR3 reads CASRNRGRHNYGYTF. In DNA form, the CDR3 reads TGTGCCAGCAGAAACAGGGGGAGGCATAACTATGGCTACACCTTC.

About this clone itself: In the same sample, other DNA sequences code for this CDR3. The genes are TRBV9 and TRBJ2-1, with 9 bases that match TRBD2. With V trimmed by 3 bases and J by 2 bases, 3 bases remained unmatched. CDR1 and CDR2 (germline): SGDLS, YYNGEE. This CDR3 is 15 amino acids long. Here the CDR3 reads CASSALAGAYNEQFF. CDR3 DNA: TGTGCCAGCAGCGCGTTAGCGGGAGCCTACAATGAGCAGTTCTTC.

This clone has more than one count but fewer than ten. This sequence joins TRBV1 and TRBJ2-2; the D call TRBD2 from the table was never checked on the DNA. TRBV1 is shown as a pseudogene. This CDR3 contains 15 residues. DNA for the CDR3: TGCACCAGCAGCCGGCAGGGTCGGGGGACCGGGGAGCTGTTTTTT. It is translated as CTSSRQGRGTGELFF.

The chain uses TRBV7-6 and TRBJ2-3; tentative D call: TRBD2 (6 bases). V was shortened by 2 bases and J by 0 bases, with 9 bases between the two germline ends. The CDR3 covers 15 residues. CDR1 and CDR2 from the germline V gene are SGHVS and FNYEAQ. The CDR3 nucleotides read TGTGCCAGCAGCTTATTAGGAGGGAGCACAGATACGCAGTATTTT. As protein: CASSLLGGSTDTQYF.

The J gene is TRBJ1-1, the V gene TRBV19; the match to TRBD1 covers 8 bases. The V gene's germline CDR1 is LNHDA and CDR2 SQIVND (reference sequence). The V segment lost 5 bases and the J segment 1 base; nucleotides outside the gene matches: 3. The CDR3 contains 14 residues. CDR3 DNA: TGTGCCAGTAGTTTCGGACAGGGGAACACTGAAGCTTTCTTT. Protein product: CASSFGQGNTEAFF.

The chain carries TRBV7-2 and TRBJ1-2, with 7 positions matching TRBD1. CDR3 size: 16 residues. The germline gives CDR1 SGHTA, CDR2 FQGNSA. After removal of 7 bases from V and 0 bases from J, the junction contained 11 bases not matched to a gene. CDR3: CASTFDGTAANYGYTF. The CDR3 region has the DNA TGTGCCAGCACCTTCGACGGGACAGCGGCTAACTATGGCTACACCTTC.

The genes are TRBV3-1 (or the pseudogene TRBV3-2) and TRBJ2-1, with D possibly TRBD2 on 5 matching bases. Germline CDR1 is LGHDT and CDR2 is YNNKEL (reference sequence). Between the trimmed V and J ends, which lost 5 bases and 6 bases, there was a span of 14 bases. The CDR3 spans 14 residues. In DNA, the CDR3 is TGTGCCAGCAGCTCAATCGTTCGGGGCAATGAGCAGTTCTTC. This encodes CASSSIVRGNEQFF.

The V gene is TRBV24-1, the J gene TRBJ2-1; TRBD2 matches at 8 bases. The CDR3 has 11 residues. Germline V CDR1 and CDR2: KGHDR, SFDVKD. V lost 6 bases to trimming and J lost 15 bases; unmatched junction nucleotides: 6. The CDR3 loop is CATSSVSGTFF. For the CDR3, the DNA is TGTGCCACCAGTTCCGTTAGCGGGACGTTCTTC.

This rearrangement joins TRBV19 to TRBJ1-1; 7 bases are a match to TRBD1. The CDR3 covers 14 residues. The J segment lost 2 bases and the V segment lost 3 bases, leaving 3 bases of the junction unmatched. Germline V gene sequence: CDR1 LNHDA, CDR2 SQIVND (reference sequence). Here the CDR3 reads CASSIGQVNTEAFF. The DNA of the CDR3 is TGTGCCAGTAGTATCGGACAGGTCAACACTGAAGCTTTCTTT.

The chain links TRBV5-1 to TRBJ1-4; unclear D gene. Between the trimmed V and J ends, which lost 7 bases and 3 bases, there was a span of 13 bases. This CDR3 region has 14 residues. The germline gives CDR1 SGHRS, CDR2 YFSETQ. The CDR3 nucleotides read TGCGCCAGCGGCCTCGGCCAGGCTAATGAAAAACTGTTTTTT. Its translation is CASGLGQANEKLFF.

The CDR3 nucleotides read TGTGCCAGCAGTTTTTCTGGGCTGGTCGAGCAGTACTTC. Translated, it gives CASSFSGLVEQYF. The chain combines TRBV28 with TRBJ2-7; D remains unclear. V dropped 3 bases and J dropped 6 bases, with 12 bases sitting between them. CDR3 length: 13 residues. Germline CDR1 reads MDHEN; CDR2 reads SYDVKM.

The chain joins TRBV3-1 (or the pseudogene TRBV3-2) to TRBJ2-3; 16 nucleotides line up with TRBD2. Germline V gene lookup returns CDR1 LGHDT and CDR2 YNNKEL (reference sequence). The CDR3 contains 17 residues. Trimming at V came to 4 bases and at J to 6 bases, leaving 7 bases not matched to a gene. This chain's CDR3 is CASSLGTSGRALDTQYF. The CDR3 region has the DNA TGTGCCAGCAGCCTCGGGACTAGCGGGAGGGCCTTGGATACGCAGTATTTT.

The genes are TRBV9 and TRBJ2-7; 9 nucleotides line up with TRBD1. Germline CDR1 reads SGDLS; CDR2 reads YYNGEE. Losses at the gene ends were 4 bases for V and 5 bases for J; bases not matched to a gene: 7. The CDR3 loop spans 14 amino acids. CDR3 bases: TGTGCCAGCAGCCCAGGGACAGGGTTAAACGAGCAGTACTTC. It specifies CASSPGTGLNEQYF.

This chain links TRBV5-1 with TRBJ2-3, with D possibly matching TRBD1 (5 bases). The CDR3 runs to 14 residues. The V end lost 4 bases, the J end lost 2 bases, and 11 bases lay between the germline ends. Germline CDR1 SGHRS, CDR2 YFSETQ. DNA of the CDR3: TGCGCCAGCAGCCTACAGACAGCCACAGATACGCAGTATTTT. Translating it yields CASSLQTATDTQYF.

This chain uses TRBV7-9 with TRBJ1-2; tentative D call: TRBD1 (5 bases). Per germline, CDR1 SEHNR and CDR2 FQNEAQ (reference sequence). Trimming shortened V by 2 bases and J by 4 bases, and 23 bases separated the two germline ends. The CDR3 is made up of 18 amino acids. The CDR3 DNA reads TGTGCCAGCAGCTTATCAGGAGGGGCCGAACGACCAGTCTATGGCTACACCTTC. Its protein product is CASSLSGGAERPVYGYTF.

The J gene is TRBJ1-4, the V gene TRBV6-5; D perhaps matches TRBD1 (6 bases). Trimming took off 2 bases at V and 7 bases at J, with 11 bases between the two ends. The germline gives CDR1 MNHEY, CDR2 SVGAGI. The CDR3 is 14 residues long. CDR3 bases: TGTGCCAGCAGTTACGAAAGGGGGGGTGAAAAACTGTTTTTT. Translated, it gives CASSYERGGEKLFF.

The chain carries TRBV4-1 and TRBJ1-2; a weak D match, TRBD1 (5 bases). The CDR3 sequence is 14 residues long. Trimming left V 0 bases short and J 2 bases short, with 7 bases between. CDR1 and CDR2 from the germline V gene are MGHRA and YSYEKL. The CDR3 protein is CASSQETVNYGYTF. The DNA for the CDR3 is TGCGCCAGCAGCCAAGAGACAGTGAACTATGGCTACACCTTC.

The chain couples TRBV5-1 to TRBJ2-1, with a tentative D call TRBD2 (5 bases). This CDR3 spans 15 amino acids. V gave up 4 bases and J gave up 5 bases, with 16 bases separating them. CDR1 is SGHRS and CDR2 is YFSETQ in the germline V gene. CDR3 DNA sequence: TGCGCCAGCAGCCCCCCAGACGGAGGCAACAATGAGCAGTTCTTC. Protein product: CASSPPDGGNNEQFF.

Only a few counts were recorded for this clone. The V and J genes are TRBV5-1 and TRBJ2-5; D is unclear. With 0 bases removed from V and 5 bases from J, the gap between germline ends came to 8 bases. The CDR3 consists of 13 residues. Germline V CDR1 and CDR2: SGHRS, YFSETQ. For the CDR3, the DNA is TGCGCCAGCAGCTTGGGGCCAGTGGAGACCCAGTACTTC. It specifies CASSLGPVETQYF.

V gene TRBV19 combines with J gene TRBJ2-5; perhaps TRBD2 as D (5 bases). The V end lost 6 bases, the J end lost 7 bases, and 12 bases lay between the germline ends. CDR3 size: 12 residues. Germline V gene lookup returns CDR1 LNHDA and CDR2 SQIVND (reference sequence). The CDR3 coding sequence is TGTGCCAGTAGACTAGATGAAGGGACCCAGTACTTC. This codes for CASRLDEGTQYF.

The chain uses TRBV24-1 and TRBJ2-7, with TRBD1 matching 12 bases. Germline V CDR1 and CDR2: KGHDR, SFDVKD. This CDR3 is built from 16 residues. V lost 3 bases to trimming and J lost 7 bases; unmatched junction nucleotides: 9. The CDR3, as DNA: TGTGCCACCAGTGATCCGGGACAGGGGGCGCGGGGTGAGCAGTACTTC. It translates to CATSDPGQGARGEQYF.

The V and J genes are TRBV28 and TRBJ2-7; D remains ambiguous. Germline V lookup: CDR1 MDHEN, CDR2 SYDVKM. This CDR3 comprises 11 residues. Trimming removed 6 bases from V and 0 bases from J, with 3 bases in between. CDR3 region: CASSNSYEQYF. The CDR3 coding sequence is TGTGCCAGCAGCAACTCCTACGAGCAGTACTTC.